Reported below is one T cell receptor (beta chain). CDR3 length: 15 residues. These data originate in a study of OX40 agonist ivuxolimab in advanced cancers. Looking at the study overall: The study treated patients with ivuxolimab, an agonistic anti-OX40 (CD134) antibody. All patients had ivuxolimab intravenously every 2 weeks at 0.01 to 10 mg/kg.

Patients were excluded for autoimmune disease history or systemic immunosuppression. The repertoire was sequenced with immunoSEQ multiplex PCR; TCRdb's copy has only in-frame clones and lacks some. The sample consists of some 19,000 clones, over 80% of them appearing once. Sequencing used CD4+ or CD8+ T cells sorted from blood, obtained in a trial of the OX40 agonist ivuxolimab. The clonotype was recovered from an adult with an advanced solid tumor such as melanoma, head and neck, liver or kidney cancer. The rearrangement uses TRBV12-1 and TRBJ2-1; the D segment call TRBD2 is taken from the table without a DNA check. TRBV12-1 is a pseudogene locus. CDR3 amino acids: CASSFCVSSYNEQFF. In DNA form, the CDR3 reads TGTGCCAGCAGCTTCTGTGTGAGCTCCTACAATGAGCAGTTCTTC.